These 8 T cell receptor beta chains originate from one sample sequenced in a study of PD-1 blockade in classical Hodgkin lymphoma (dated by TCRdb to about 2020). The library relied on the immunoSEQ multiplex PCR assay. The clones in this table, taken by TCRdb from immuneACCESS, are in-frame only. Not every clone is retained; where verified, under half of the shortfall comes from an unresolved V gene, and the cause of the rest is unknown. The sample table shows just under 30,000 clones, and 85% are seen once. The ten biggest clones cover around 2.4% of the sample. In light of the paper, this sample's time point label describes: cycle 1 day 1 (C1D1), immediately before nivolumab initiation. Relapse after autologous stem cell transplantation had occurred in all trial patients, and cohorts A, B and C were distinguished by prior brentuximab vedotin exposure. Using a Miltenyi CD4+ T cell isolation kit, CD4+ T cells were purified from thawed PBMCs through magnetic negative selection.

Specimen: CD4+ T cells from blood, collected at baseline. Receptors were obtained from a human donor with classical Hodgkin lymphoma.

This chain links TRBV28 with TRBJ1-1; D not certain. The CDR3 totals 14 residues. Trimming took off 2 bases at V and 1 base at J, with 8 bases between the two ends. From germline, CDR1 is MDHEN and CDR2 SYDVKM. The CDR3 spells CASSLPRRNTEAFF. As DNA, the CDR3 is TGTGCCAGCAGTTTACCCAGGCGGAACACTGAAGCTTTCTTT.

The chain combines TRBV6-1 with TRBJ1-5; D remains unclear. Germline V gene sequence: CDR1 MNHNS, CDR2 SASEGT. The CDR3 has 13 amino acids. Between the trimmed V and J ends, which lost 0 bases and 4 bases, there was a span of 4 bases. Here the CDR3 reads CASSEAMNQPQHF. CDR3 bases: TGTGCCAGCAGTGAAGCGATGAATCAGCCCCAGCATTTT.

This chain connects TRBV7-2 to TRBJ1-2; D uncertain. There are 15 residues in the CDR3. V lost 0 bases, J lost 5 bases, and 13 bases lay in between. Germline-derived CDR1 and CDR2 are SGHTA and FQGNSA. The CDR3 bases are TGTGCCAGCAGCTTAGCCTTGGTGGGAGAATATGGCTACACCTTC. It specifies CASSLALVGEYGYTF.

The chain recombines TRBV4-1 with TRBJ2-7; D could derive from TRBD1 or TRBD2 (5 bases each). The CDR3 runs to 14 residues. V was cut by 2 bases and J by 3 bases, with 11 bases left in between. Germline values: CDR1 MGHRA, CDR2 YSYEKL. The CDR3 spells CASSQRGDLYEQYF. The CDR3 DNA reads TGCGCCAGCAGCCAACGTGGGGACCTCTACGAGCAGTACTTC.

This rearrangement joins TRBV5-1 to TRBJ2-7, with a possible D match to TRBD1 (6 bases). Germline values: CDR1 SGHRS, CDR2 YFSETQ. The CDR3 has 15 amino acids. V was cut by 4 bases and J by 6 bases, with 20 bases left in between. CDR3 coding DNA: TGCGCCAGCAGCCAAGGGACATTCCGGGCCGGCGAGCAGTACTTC. As protein: CASSQGTFRAGEQYF.

The rearrangement links TRBV19 to TRBJ1-1; D is perhaps TRBD1 (6 bases). The germline V gene has CDR1 LNHDA and CDR2 SQIVND (reference sequence). This CDR3 contains 15 residues. V lost 7 bases and J 5 bases, leaving 20 bases between the germline ends. The CDR3 sequence: CASTESRGRRTEAFF. The CDR3 DNA follows: TGTGCCAGTACCGAGTCCCGGGGGCGCCGGACTGAAGCTTTCTTT.

The J gene is TRBJ2-7, the V gene TRBV6-1; unclear D gene. This CDR3 is built from 13 residues. Germline assignment: CDR1 MNHNS and CDR2 SASEGT. Trimming removed 1 base at V and 1 base at J, with 5 bases between. CDR3 coding DNA: TGTGCCAGCAGTGAAGGGACGTCCTACGAGCAGTACTTC. Protein: CASSEGTSYEQYF.

This chain links TRBV30 with TRBJ1-5; D is uncertain. The CDR3 contains 13 residues. Deletions cut 8 bases from V and 6 bases from J, with 17 bases between. Germline CDR1 is GTSNPN and CDR2 is SVGIG (reference sequence). The CDR3 here is CAAGRPGGQPQHF. The CDR3 coding sequence is TGTGCCGCGGGCCGCCCCGGCGGTCAGCCCCAGCATTTT.